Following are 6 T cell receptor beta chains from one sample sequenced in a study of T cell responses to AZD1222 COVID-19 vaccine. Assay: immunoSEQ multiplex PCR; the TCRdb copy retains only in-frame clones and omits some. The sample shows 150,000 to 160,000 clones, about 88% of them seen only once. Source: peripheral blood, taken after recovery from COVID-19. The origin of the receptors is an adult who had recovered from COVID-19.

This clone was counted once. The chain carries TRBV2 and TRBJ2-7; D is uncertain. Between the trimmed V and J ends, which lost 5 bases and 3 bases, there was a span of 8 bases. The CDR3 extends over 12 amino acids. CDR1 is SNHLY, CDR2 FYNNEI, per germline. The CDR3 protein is CASSLTNYEQYF. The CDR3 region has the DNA TGTGCCAGCAGTTTGACAAACTACGAGCAGTACTTC.

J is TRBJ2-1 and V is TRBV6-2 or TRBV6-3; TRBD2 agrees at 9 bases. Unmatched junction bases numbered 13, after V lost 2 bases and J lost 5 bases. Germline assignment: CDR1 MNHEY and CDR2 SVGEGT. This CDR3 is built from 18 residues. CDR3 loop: CASSYPGGLAGSHNEQFF. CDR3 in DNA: TGTGCCAGCAGTTACCCGGGGGGGCTAGCGGGGAGCCACAATGAGCAGTTCTTC.

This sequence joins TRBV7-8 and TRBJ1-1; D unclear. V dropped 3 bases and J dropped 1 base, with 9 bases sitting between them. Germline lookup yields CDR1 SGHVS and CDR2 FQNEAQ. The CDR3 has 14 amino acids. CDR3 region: CASSLGTRNTEAFF. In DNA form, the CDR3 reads TGTGCCAGCAGCTTGGGCACCAGGAACACTGAAGCTTTCTTT. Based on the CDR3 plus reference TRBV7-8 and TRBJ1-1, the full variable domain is GAGVSQSPRYKVAKRGQDVALRCDPISGHVSLFWYQQALGQGPEFLTYFQNEAQLDKSGLPSDRFFAERPEGSVSTLKIQRTQQEDSAVYLCASSLGTRNTEAFFGQGTRLTVV.

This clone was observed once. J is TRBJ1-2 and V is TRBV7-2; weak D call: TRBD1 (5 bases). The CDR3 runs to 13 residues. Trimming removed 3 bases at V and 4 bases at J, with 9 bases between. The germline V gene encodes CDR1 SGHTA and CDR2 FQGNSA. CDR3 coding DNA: TGTGCCAGCAGCTTTCTGACAGCCTATGGCTACACCTTC. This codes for CASSFLTAYGYTF.

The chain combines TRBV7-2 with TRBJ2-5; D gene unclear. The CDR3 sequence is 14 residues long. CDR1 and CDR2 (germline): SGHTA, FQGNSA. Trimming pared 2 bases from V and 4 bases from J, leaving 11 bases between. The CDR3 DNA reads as TGTGCCAGCAGCTTATCACTGCCTCCAGAGACCCAGTACTTC. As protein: CASSLSLPPETQYF.

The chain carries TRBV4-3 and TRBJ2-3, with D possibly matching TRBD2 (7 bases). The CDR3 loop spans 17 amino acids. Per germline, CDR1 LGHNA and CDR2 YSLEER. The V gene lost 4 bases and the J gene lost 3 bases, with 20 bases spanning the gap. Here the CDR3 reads CASSPSGGRGSTDTQYF. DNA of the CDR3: TGCGCCAGCAGCCCCTCCGGGGGGCGGGGGTCTACAGATACGCAGTATTTT.